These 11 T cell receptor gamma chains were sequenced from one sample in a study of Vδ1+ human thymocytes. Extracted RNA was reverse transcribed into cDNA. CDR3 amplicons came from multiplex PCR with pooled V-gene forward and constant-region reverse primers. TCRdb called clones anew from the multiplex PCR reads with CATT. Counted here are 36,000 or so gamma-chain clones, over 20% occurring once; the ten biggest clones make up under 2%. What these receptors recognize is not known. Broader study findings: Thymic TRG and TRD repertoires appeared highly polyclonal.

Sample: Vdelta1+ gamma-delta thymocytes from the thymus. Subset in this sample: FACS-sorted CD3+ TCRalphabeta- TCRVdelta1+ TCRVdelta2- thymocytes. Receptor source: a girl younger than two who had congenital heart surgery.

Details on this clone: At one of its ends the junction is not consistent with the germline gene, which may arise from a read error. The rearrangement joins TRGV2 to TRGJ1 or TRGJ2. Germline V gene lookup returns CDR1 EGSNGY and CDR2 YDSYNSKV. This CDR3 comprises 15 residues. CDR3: CATWDGDSNYHKKLF. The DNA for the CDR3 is TGTGCCACCTGGGACGGGGACTCCAATTATCATAAGAAACTCTTT.

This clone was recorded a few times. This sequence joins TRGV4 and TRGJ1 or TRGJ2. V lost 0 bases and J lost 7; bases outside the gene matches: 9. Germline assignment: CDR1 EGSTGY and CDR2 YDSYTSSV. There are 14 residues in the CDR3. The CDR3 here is CATWDGPPPYKKLF. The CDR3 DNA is TGTGCCACCTGGGATGGGCCCCCTCCATATAAGAAACTCTTT.

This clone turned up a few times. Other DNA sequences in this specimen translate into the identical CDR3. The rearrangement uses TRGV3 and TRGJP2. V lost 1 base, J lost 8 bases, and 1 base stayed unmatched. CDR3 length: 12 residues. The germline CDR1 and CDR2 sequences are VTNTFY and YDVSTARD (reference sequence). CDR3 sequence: CATWDRDWIKTF. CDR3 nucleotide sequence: TGTGCCACCTGGGACAGAGATTGGATCAAGACGTTT.

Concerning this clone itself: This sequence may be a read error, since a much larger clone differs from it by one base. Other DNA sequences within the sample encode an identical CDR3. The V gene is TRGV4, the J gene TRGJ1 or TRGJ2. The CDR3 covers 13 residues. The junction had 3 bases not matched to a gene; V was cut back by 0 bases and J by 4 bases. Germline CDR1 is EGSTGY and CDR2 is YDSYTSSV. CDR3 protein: CATWDGKYYKKLF. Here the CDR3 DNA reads TGTGCCACCTGGGATGGGAAATATTATAAGAAACTCTTT.

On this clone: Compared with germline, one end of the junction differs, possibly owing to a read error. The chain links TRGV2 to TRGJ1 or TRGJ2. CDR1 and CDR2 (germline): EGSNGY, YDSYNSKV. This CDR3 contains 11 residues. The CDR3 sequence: CANWDGLSFLF. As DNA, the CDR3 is TGTGCCAACTGGGACGGGCTATCCTTCCTCTTT.

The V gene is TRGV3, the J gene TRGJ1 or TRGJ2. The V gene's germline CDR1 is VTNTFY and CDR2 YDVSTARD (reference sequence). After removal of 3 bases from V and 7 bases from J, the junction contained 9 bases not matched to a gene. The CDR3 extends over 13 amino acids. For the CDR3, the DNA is TGTGCCACCTGGGACGGTCTGAGGTATAAGAAACTCTTT. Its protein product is CATWDGLRYKKLF.

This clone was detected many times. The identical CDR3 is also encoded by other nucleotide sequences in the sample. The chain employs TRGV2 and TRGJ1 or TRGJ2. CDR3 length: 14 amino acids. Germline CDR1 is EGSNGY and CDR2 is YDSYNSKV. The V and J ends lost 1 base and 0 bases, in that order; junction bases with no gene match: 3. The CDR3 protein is CATWDGTNYYKKLF. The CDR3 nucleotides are TGTGCCACCTGGGACGGAACGAATTATTATAAGAAACTCTTT.

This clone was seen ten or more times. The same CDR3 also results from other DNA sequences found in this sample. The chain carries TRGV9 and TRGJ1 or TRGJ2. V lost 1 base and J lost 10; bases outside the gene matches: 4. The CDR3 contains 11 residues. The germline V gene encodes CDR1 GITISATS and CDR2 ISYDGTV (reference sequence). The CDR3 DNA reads TGTGCCTTGTGGGAGGTCGAGAAGAAACTCTTT. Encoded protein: CALWEVEKKLF.

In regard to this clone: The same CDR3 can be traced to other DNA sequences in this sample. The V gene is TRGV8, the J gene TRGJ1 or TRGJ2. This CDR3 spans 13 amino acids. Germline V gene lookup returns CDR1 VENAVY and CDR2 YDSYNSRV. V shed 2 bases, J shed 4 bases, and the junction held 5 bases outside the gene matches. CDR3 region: CATWDTLYYKKLF. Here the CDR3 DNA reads TGTGCCACCTGGGATACTTTATATTATAAGAAACTCTTT.

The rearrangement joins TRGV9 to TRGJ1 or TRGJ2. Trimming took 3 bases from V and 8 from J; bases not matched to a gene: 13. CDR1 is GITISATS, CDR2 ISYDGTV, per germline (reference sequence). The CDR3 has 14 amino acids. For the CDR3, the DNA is TGTGCCTTGTGGGAGCCTGCCTTTATGGATAAGAAACTCTTT. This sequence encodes CALWEPAFMDKKLF.

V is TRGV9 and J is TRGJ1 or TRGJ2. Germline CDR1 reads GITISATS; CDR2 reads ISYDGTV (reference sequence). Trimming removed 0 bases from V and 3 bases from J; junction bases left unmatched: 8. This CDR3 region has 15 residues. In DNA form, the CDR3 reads TGTGCCTTGTGGGAGGTGAACCGGCCTTATTATAAGAAACTCTTT. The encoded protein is CALWEVNRPYYKKLF.